The clone carrying this T cell receptor beta chain has just a few counts. Cohort placement rested on clinical history that participants reported themselves. Donors in Cohort 3 counted as recovered after two negative PCRs, clearance, or symptom resolution. This CDR3 has 14 amino acids. Per the germline V gene, CDR1 is LGHNA and CDR2 is YSLEER. Trimming at V came to 4 bases and at J to 8 bases, leaving 8 bases not matched to a gene. Libraries were prepared by immunoSEQ multiplex PCR; TCRdb keeps only in-frame clonotypes and omits some of them. Among fewer than 350,000 clones listed, 85% were seen once. These data are taken from a study of blood T cell repertoires in COVID-19.

Sequencing was carried out using PBMCs or T cells enriched from blood (not recorded which). The V and J genes are TRBV4-3 and TRBJ1-1, with 9 bases aligning to TRBD1. The sequence derives from a woman between 50 and 59 years old who had recovered from COVID-19. CDR3 amino acids: CASSPGDRELEAFF. The CDR3 DNA reads as TGCGCCAGCAGCCCGGGGGACAGGGAATTAGAAGCTTTCTTT.